This T cell receptor beta chain was found in a study of T cell responses to AZD1222 COVID-19 vaccine. Study-level results: Among the donors, most were white British and more were female, and clonal diversity was possibly underestimated.

Trimming took 1 base from V and 3 from J, leaving 25 bases between them. The CDR3 length is 19 residues. CDR1 and CDR2 (germline): SGHRS, YFSETQ. TCRdb's table, derived via immunoSEQ multiplex PCR, lists solely in-frame clones and lacks some. The data hold some 150,000 clones, with roughly four fifths observed a single time. As to this clone: The antigen is not known.

The sample was peripheral blood, taken on day 0 of MenACWY control vaccination. The TCR comes from an adult in good health. The chain links TRBV5-1 to TRBJ1-1; weak D call: TRBD1 (6 bases). This CDR3 is CASSLRTTGHPSTDTEAFF. CDR3 bases: TGCGCCAGCAGCTTGAGAACGACAGGACATCCTTCGACGGACACTGAAGCTTTCTTT.